This TCR beta chain was captured by sequencing in a study of shared clonotypes between healthy human individuals. Sequenced by immunoSEQ multiplex PCR; TCRdb stores in-frame clones only, minus some. The sample lists over a million clones; around 97% were seen once. The V and J ends lost 3 bases and 5 bases, in that order; junction bases with no gene match: 7. The CDR3 is 16 residues long. Germline lookup yields CDR1 KGHSH and CDR2 LQKENI. This TCR derives from a man in his thirties or forties in good health. The sample consisted of naive CD4+ T cells sorted from blood. Described subset: CD45RA+ positively selected. This chain joins TRBV18 and TRBJ2-5; 12 nucleotides match TRBD2. CDR3 DNA: TGTGCCAGCTCACCTAAGACTAGCGGGAGTGGGGAGACCCAGTACTTC. It encodes CASSPKTSGSGETQYF.